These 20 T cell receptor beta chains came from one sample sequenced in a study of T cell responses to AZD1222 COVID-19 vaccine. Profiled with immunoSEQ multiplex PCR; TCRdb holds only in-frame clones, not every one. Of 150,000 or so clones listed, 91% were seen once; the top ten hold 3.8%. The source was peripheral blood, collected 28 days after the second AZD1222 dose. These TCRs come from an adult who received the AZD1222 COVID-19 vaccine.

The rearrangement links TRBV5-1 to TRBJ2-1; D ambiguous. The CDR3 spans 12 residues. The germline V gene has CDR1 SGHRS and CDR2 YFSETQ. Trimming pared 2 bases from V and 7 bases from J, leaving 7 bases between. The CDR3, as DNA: TGCGCCAGCAGCTTCGGTGGAAATGAGCAGTTCTTC. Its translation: CASSFGGNEQFF. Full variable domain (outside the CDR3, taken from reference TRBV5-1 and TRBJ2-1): KAGVTQTPRYLIKTRGQQVTLSCSPISGHRSVSWYQQTPGQGLQFLFEYFSETQRNKGNFPGRFSGRQFSNSRSEMNVSTLELGDSALYLCASSFGGNEQFFGPGTRLTVL.

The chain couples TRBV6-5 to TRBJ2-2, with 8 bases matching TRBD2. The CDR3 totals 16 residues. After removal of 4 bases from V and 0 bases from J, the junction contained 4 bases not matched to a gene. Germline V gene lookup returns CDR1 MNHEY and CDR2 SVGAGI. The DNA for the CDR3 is TGTGCCAGCAGTTCCCCGGGGGGGGCGAACACCGGGGAGCTGTTTTTT. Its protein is CASSSPGGANTGELFF.

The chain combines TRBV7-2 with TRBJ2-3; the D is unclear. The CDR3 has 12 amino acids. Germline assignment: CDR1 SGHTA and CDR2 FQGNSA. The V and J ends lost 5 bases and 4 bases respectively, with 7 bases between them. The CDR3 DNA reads TGTGCCAGCAGCCCAACGTCAGATACGCAGTATTTT. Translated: CASSPTSDTQYF.

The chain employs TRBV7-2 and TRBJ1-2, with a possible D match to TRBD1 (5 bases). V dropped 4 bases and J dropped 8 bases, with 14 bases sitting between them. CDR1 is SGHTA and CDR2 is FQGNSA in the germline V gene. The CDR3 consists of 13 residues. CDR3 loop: CASSSAGAGGYTF. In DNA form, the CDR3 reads TGTGCCAGCAGCTCCGCCGGGGCCGGGGGCTACACCTTC.

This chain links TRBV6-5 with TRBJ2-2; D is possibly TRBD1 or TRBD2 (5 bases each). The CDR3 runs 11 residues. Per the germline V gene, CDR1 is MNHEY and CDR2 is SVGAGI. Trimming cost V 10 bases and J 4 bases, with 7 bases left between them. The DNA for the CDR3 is TGTGCCACGGGACGCACCGGGGAGCTGTTTTTT. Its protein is CATGRTGELFF.

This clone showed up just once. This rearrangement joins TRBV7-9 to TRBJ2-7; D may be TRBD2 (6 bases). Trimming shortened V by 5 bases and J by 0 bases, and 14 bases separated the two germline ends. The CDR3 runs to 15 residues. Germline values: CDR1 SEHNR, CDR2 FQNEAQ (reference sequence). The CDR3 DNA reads TGTGCCAGCAGCGCCCAGGGAGGAGCCTCCTACGAGCAGTACTTC. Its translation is CASSAQGGASYEQYF.

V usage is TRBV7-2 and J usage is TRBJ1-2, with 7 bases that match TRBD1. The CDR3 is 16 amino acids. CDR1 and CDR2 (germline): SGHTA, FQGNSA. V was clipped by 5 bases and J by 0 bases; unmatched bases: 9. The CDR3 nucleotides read TGTGCCAGCAGCCGGGACAGATCAACCTCTAACTATGGCTACACCTTC. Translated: CASSRDRSTSNYGYTF.

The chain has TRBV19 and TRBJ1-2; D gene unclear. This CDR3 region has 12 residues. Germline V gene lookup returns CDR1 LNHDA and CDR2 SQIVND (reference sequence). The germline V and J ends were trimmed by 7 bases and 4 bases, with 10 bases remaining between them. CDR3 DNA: TGTGCCAGTACCAGGCTGGGCTATGGCTACACCTTC. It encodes CASTRLGYGYTF. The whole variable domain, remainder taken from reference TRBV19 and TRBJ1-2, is DGGITQSPKYLFRKEGQNVTLSCEQNLNHDAMYWYRQDPGQGLRLIYYSQIVNDFQKGDIAEGYSVSREKKESFPLTVTSAQKNPTAFYLCASTRLGYGYTFGSGTRLTVV.

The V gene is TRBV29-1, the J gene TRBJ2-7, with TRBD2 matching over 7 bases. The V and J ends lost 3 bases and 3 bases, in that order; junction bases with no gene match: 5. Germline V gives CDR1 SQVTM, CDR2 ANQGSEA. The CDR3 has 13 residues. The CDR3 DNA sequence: TGCAGCGTTGAGGGTAGCGGGCACTACGAGCAGTACTTC. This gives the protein CSVEGSGHYEQYF.

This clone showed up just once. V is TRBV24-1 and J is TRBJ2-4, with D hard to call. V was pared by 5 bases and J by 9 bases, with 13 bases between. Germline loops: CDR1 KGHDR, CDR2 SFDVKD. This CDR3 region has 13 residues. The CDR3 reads CATSGGGEAIQYF. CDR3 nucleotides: TGTGCCACCAGTGGAGGTGGAGAAGCCATTCAGTACTTC.

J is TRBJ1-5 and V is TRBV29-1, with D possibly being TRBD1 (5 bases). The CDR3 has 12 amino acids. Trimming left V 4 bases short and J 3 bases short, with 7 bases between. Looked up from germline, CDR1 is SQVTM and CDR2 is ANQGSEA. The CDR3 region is CSVGGNNQPQHF. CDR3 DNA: TGCAGCGTTGGGGGGAACAATCAGCCCCAGCATTTT.

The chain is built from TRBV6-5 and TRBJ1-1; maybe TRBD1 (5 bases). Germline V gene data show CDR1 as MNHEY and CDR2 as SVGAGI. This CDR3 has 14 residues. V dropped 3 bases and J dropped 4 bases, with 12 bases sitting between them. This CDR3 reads CASSYEGSGTEAFF. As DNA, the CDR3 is TGTGCCAGCAGTTATGAGGGGTCGGGCACTGAAGCTTTCTTT.

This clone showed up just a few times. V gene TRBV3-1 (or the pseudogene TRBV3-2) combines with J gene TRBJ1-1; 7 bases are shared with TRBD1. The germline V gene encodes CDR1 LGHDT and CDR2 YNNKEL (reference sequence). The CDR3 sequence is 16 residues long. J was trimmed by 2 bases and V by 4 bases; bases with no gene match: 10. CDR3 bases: TGTGCCAGCAGCCCTCATCGTCAGGGGGGAAACACTGAAGCTTTCTTT. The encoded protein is CASSPHRQGGNTEAFF.

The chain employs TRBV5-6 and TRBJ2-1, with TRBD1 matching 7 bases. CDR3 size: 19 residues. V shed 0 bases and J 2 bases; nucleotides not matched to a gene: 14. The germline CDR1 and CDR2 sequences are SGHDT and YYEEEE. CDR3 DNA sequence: TGTGCCAGCAGCTTGGTAGGGATGAGGGACAGAAAAGCCTACAATGAGCAGTTCTTC. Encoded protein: CASSLVGMRDRKAYNEQFF.

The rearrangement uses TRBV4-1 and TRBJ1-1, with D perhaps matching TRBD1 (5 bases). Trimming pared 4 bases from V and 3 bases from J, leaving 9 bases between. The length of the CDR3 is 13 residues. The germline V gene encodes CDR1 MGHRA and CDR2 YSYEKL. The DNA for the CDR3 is TGCGCCAGCAGCCCCCAGGGATACACTGAAGCTTTCTTT. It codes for CASSPQGYTEAFF.

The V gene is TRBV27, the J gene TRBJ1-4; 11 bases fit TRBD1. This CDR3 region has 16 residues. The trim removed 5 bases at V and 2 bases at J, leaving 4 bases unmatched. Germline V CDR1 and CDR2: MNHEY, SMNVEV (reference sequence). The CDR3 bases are TGTGCCAGCAGTAGGACAGGGGGCTTGACTAATGAAAAACTGTTTTTT. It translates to CASSRTGGLTNEKLFF.

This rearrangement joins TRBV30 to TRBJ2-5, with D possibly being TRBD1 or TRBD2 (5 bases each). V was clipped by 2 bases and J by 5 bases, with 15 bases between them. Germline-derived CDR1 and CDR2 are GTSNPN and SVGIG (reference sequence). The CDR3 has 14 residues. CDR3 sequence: CAWSTGDPGETQYF. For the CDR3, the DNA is TGTGCCTGGAGTACCGGGGACCCCGGGGAGACCCAGTACTTC.

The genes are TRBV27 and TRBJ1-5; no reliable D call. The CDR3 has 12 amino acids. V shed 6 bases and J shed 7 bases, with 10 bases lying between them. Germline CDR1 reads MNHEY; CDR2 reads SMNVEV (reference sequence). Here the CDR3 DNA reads TGTGCCAGCAGCCGCCTGGGGCAGCCCCAGCATTTT. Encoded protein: CASSRLGQPQHF.

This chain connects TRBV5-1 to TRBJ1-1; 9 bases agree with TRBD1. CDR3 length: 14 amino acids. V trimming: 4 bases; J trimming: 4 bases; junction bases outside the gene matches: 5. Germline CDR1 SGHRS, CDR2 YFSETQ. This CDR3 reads CASSGTGKGTEAFF. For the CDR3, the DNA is TGCGCCAGCAGCGGGACAGGGAAGGGCACTGAAGCTTTCTTT.

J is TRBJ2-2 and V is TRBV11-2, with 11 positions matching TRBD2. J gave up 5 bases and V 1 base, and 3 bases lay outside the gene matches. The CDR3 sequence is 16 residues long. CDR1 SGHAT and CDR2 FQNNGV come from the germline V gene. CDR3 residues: CASSLVASGGTGELFF. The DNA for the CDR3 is TGTGCCAGCAGCTTAGTCGCTAGCGGGGGGACCGGGGAGCTGTTTTTT.